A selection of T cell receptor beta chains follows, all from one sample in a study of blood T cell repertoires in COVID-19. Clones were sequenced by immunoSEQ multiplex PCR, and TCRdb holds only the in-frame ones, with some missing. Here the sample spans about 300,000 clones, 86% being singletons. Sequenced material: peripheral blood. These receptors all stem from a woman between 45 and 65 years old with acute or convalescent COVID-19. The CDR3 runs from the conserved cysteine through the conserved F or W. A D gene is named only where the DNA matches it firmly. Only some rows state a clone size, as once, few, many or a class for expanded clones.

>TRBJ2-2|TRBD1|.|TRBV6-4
TGTGCCAGCAGTGACTCGACAGGGGGCGACACCGGGGAGCTGTTTTTT
CASSDSTGGDTGELFF
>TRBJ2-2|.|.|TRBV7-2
TGTGCCAGCAGCCTAGATGTAATCACCGGGGAGCTGTTTTTT
CASSLDVITGELFF
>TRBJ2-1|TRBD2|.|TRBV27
TGTGCCAGCAGACCGAGCGGGATCAATGAGCAGTTCTTC
CASRPSGINEQFF
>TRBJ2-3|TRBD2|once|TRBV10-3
TGTGCCATCAGACCTAGCGGAGCTAGCACAGATACGCAGTATTTT
CAIRPSGASTDTQYF
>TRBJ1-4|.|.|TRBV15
TGTGCCACCAGCAGAGATCCAGGGGCAGGGGAAAAACTGTTTTTT
CATSRDPGAGEKLFF
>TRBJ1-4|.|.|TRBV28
TGTGCCAGCAGTTTAAGGGGGACCGGTGGGGAAAAACTGTTTTTT
CASSLRGTGGEKLFF
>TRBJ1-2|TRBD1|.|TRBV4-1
TGCGCCAGCAGCCAAGGGGACAGGGGGCGCTTAGACTATGGCTACACCTTC
CASSQGDRGRLDYGYTF
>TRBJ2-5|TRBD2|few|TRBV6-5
TGTGCCAGCAGTTACCCGGGACTAGCGGGAGTAGAGACCCAGTACTTC
CASSYPGLAGVETQYF
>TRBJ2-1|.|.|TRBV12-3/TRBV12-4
TGTGCCAGCAGACGAGCAGGCGACGGTGAGCAGTTCTTC
CASRRAGDGEQFF
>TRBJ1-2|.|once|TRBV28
TGTGCCAGCAGTATAGGACAGAGGACAGGCTACACCTTC
CASSIGQRTGYTF
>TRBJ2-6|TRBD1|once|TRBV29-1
TGCAGCGCTATGCCCCGGGACAGGGACTCTGGGGCCAACGTCCTGACTTTC
CSAMPRDRDSGANVLTF
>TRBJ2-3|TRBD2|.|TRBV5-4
TGTGCCAGCAGTCTAGCGGGAGGGCTGACAGATACGCAGTATTTT
CASSLAGGLTDTQYF
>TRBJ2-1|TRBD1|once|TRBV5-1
TGCGCCACCTACCTCGGGACAGGGTACAATGAGCAGTTCTTC
CATYLGTGYNEQFF
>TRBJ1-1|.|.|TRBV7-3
TGTGCCAGCAGCTTAACTCCTGACACTGAAGCTTTCTTT
CASSLTPDTEAFF
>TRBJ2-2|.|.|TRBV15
TGTGCCACCAGCAGACTAAAGACAGGAAACACCGGGGAGCTGTTTTTT
CATSRLKTGNTGELFF
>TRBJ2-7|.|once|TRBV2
TGTGCCAGTAGAGTTGACAGCTACGAGCAGTACTTC
CASRVDSYEQYF